This T cell receptor beta chain was identified in a study of blood T cell repertoires in COVID-19. Study details: Some COVID-19 samples were acute and others convalescent; all came from the United States, Italy and Spain. The cDNA or gDNA used as material had been derived from T cells, B-cell-depleted T cells, or PBMCs.

The germline V gene encodes CDR1 ENHRY and CDR2 SYGVKD. Trimming cost V 1 base and J 11 bases, with 12 bases left between them. The CDR3 sequence is 13 residues long. Some clones are missing from TCRdb's copy, which holds only in-frame ones; the method was immunoSEQ multiplex PCR. Of around 260,000 clones in the sample, approximately 86% were seen once. V and J are TRBV10-3 and TRBJ1-5; D gene uncertain. Material: peripheral blood. This sequence was found in a human donor with COVID-19, enrolled during active disease. The donor label of this sample is uncertain. This CDR3 reads CAISELGAAAQHF. The CDR3 DNA follows: TGTGCCATCAGTGAGTTGGGAGCCGCGGCCCAGCATTTT.